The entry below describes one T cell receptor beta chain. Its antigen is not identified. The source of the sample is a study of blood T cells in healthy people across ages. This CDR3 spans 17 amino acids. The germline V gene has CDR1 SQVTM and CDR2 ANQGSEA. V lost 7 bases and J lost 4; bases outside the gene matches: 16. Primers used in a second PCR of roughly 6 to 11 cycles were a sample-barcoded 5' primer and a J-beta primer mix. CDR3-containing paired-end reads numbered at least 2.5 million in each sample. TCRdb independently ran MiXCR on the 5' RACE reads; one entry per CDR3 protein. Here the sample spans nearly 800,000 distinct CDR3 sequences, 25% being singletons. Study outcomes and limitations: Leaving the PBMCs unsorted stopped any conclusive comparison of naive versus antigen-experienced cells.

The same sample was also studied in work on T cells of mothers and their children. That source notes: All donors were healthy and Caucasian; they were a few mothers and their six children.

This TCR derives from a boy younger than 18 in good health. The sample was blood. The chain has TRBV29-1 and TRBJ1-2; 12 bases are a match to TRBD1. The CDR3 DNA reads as TGCAGCGCCGAAACGGGGACAGGGGGCGCGAATCTCTATGGCTACACCTTC. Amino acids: CSAETGTGGANLYGYTF.